The T cell receptor beta chain described here comes from a study of T cells in Graves' hyperthyroidism and ophthalmopathy. Study-wide results and caveats: Most thyroid clonotypes that were expanded above 0.001 also turned up in blood. The model anticipated ophthalmopathy a median about six months pre-onset.

RNA transcripts served as the template for amplifying TCR beta CDR3 regions. First-round RT-PCR of the TCR CDR3 relied on the HTBI primer set. TCRdb passed the multiplex PCR reads through MiXCR, listing each CDR3 protein once. The data contain a few hundred thousand distinct CDR3 sequences, roughly 15% of them singletons. The blood specimen was taken at initial hyperthyroidism diagnosis, before any ophthalmopathy symptoms. The PBMCs studied were ones that came from 10 ml fresh peripheral blood. This clonotype was counted at least ten times. As yet, its antigen is unknown. The CDR3 sequence is 13 residues long. CDR1 DFQATT and CDR2 SNEGSKA come from the germline V gene (reference sequence). The V and J ends lost 5 bases and 3 bases respectively, with 12 bases between them.

Sequenced: blood. The gene calls are TRBV20-1 and TRBJ2-3, with D perhaps matching TRBD2 (5 bases). This receptor was identified in a woman in her 40s with Graves' hyperthyroidism that later progressed to Graves' ophthalmopathy. CDR3 sequence: CSAANTGTDTQYF. The CDR3 DNA reads TGCAGTGCTGCTAACACGGGGACAGATACGCAGTATTTT.